The 2 T cell receptor beta chains below all came from one sample that was sequenced in a study of T cells after yellow fever vaccination. MiXCR, run by TCRdb on the 5' RACE reads, gives a single entry per CDR3 protein. The table shows hundreds of thousands of distinct CDR3 sequences, with approximately 13% occurring only once. The sample here was PBMCs, taken on the day of the yellow fever booster vaccination. The receptors originated from a man aged 30 to 39 who received the YFV17D yellow fever vaccine.

This clonotype was picked up a small number of times. V and J are TRBV27 and TRBJ2-5; 8 bases match TRBD2. This CDR3 contains 15 residues. J lost 5 bases, V lost 5 bases, and 10 bases had no gene match. The germline gives CDR1 MNHEY, CDR2 SMNVEV (reference sequence). CDR3: CASSLAGAGVETQYF. CDR3 sequence (DNA): TGTGCCAGCAGTCTCGCCGGAGCGGGAGTCGAGACCCAGTACTTC.

The chain combines TRBV5-1 with TRBJ2-7, with 7 bases matching TRBD2. The CDR3 covers 14 residues. After removal of 3 bases from V and 7 bases from J, the junction contained 10 bases not matched to a gene. Germline lookup yields CDR1 SGHRS and CDR2 YFSETQ. The CDR3 region is CASSSYAGAGEQYF. CDR3 bases: TGCGCCAGCAGCTCCTATGCGGGAGCTGGTGAGCAGTACTTC. The full variable domain, with the rest looked up from reference TRBV5-1 and TRBJ2-7, is KAGVTQTPRYLIKTRGQQVTLSCSPISGHRSVSWYQQTPGQGLQFLFEYFSETQRNKGNFPGRFSGRQFSNSRSEMNVSTLELGDSALYLCASSSYAGAGEQYFGPGTRLTVT.